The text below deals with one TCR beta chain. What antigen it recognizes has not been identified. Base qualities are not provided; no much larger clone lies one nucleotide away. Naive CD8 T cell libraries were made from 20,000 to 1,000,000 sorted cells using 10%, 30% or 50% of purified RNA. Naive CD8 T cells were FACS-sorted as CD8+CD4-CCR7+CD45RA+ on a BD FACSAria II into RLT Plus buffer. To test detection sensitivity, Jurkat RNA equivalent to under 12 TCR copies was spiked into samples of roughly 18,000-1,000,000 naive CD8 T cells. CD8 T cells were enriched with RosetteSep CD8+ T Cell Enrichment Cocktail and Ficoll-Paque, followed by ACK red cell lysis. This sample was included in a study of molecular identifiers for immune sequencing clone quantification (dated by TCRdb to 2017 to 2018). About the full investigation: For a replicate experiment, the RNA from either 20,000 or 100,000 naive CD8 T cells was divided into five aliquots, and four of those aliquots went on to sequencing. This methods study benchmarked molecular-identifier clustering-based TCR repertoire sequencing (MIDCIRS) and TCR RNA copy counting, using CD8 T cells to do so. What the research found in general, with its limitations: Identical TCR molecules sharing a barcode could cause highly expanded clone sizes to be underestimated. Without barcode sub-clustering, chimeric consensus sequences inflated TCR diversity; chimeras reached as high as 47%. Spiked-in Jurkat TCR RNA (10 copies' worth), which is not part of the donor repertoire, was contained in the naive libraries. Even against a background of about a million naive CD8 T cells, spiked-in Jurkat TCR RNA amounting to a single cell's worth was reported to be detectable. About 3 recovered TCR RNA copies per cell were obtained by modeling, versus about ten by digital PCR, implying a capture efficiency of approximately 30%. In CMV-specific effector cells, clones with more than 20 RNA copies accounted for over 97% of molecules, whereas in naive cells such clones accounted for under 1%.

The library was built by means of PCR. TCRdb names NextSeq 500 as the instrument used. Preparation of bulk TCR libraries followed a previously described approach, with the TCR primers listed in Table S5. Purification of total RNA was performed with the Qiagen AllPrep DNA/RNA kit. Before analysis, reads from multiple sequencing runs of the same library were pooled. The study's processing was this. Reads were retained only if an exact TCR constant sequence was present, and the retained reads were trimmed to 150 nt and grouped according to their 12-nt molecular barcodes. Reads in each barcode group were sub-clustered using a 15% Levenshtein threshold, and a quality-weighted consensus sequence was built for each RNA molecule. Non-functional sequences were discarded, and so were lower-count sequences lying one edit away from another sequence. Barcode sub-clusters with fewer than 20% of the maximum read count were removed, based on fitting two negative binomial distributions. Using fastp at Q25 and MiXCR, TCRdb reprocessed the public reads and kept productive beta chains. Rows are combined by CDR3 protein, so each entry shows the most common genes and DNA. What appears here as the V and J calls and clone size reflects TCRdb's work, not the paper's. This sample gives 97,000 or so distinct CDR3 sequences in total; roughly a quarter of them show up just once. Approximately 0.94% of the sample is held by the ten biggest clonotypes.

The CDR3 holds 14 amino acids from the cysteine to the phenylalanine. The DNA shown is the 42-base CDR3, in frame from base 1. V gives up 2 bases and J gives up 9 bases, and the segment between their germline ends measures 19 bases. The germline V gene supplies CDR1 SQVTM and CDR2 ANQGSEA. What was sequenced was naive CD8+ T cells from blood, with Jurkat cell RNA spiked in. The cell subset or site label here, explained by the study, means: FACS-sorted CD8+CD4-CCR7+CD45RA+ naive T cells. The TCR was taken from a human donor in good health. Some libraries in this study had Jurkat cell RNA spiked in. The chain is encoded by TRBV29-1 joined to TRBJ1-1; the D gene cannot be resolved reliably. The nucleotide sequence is TGCAGCGTTGAAATTGGTGGCAGTCAACCTAAAGCTTTCTTT. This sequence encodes CSVEIGGSQPKAFF.